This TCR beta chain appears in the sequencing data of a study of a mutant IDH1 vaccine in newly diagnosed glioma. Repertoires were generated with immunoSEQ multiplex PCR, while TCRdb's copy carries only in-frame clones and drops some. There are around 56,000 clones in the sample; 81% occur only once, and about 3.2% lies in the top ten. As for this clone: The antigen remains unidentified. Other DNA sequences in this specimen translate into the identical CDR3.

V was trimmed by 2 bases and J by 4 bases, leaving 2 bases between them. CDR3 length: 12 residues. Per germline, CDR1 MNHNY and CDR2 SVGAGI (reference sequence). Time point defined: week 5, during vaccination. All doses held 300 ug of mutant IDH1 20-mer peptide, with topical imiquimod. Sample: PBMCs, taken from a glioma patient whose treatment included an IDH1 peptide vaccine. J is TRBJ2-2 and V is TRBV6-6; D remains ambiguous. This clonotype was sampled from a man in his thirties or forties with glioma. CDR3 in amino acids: CASSYSTGELFF. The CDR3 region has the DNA TGTGCCAGCAGTTACAGCACCGGGGAGCTGTTTTTT.